The entry that follows covers one TCR beta chain sequence. Produced via immunoSEQ multiplex PCR; TCRdb's table is partial and in-frame only. This sample has 30,000 or so clones, with around 90% found just once. This sample is part of a study of lymphopenia after photon versus proton radiotherapy. The germline V gene has CDR1 SGDLS and CDR2 YYNGEE. Trimming cost V 1 base and J 4 bases, with 14 bases left between them. The CDR3 length is 15 residues. Here the sequenced sample was peripheral blood, taken from a patient treated with proton-based radiotherapy. This chain links TRBV9 with TRBJ1-2, with D perhaps TRBD1 (5 bases). The receptor's source is a woman between 55 and 75 years old with cholangiocarcinoma. Some clones in this sample may be carry-over from other donors' samples. The CDR3 loop reads CASSVHGTPSYGYTF. CDR3 coding DNA: TGTGCCAGCAGCGTACACGGGACTCCATCCTATGGCTACACCTTC.